This T cell receptor beta chain was obtained from a study of T cell repertoires in cytomegalovirus infection (dated by TCRdb to about 2019). For context, the study as a whole: Alongside well-studied HLA-B-restricted epitopes, the peptide stimulations were aimed at recently identified HLA-C-restricted CMV epitopes, whose presentation resists viral immunomodulation. The HLA type of each donor mattered for the analysis, because public TCR beta signatures pointed to carriage of CMV infection along with the matching HLA type.

This sample was sequenced with an Illumina HiSeq 1500. The public reads were run again by TCRdb, first through fastp at Q25 and then through MiXCR, and only productive beta chains were kept. Duplicate CDR3 protein sequences are folded into a single record with the most common DNA and genes. For this sample there are some 800,000 distinct CDR3 sequences; roughly 29% appear just once. The top ten hold roughly 14% of the sample. As encoded in the germline V gene, CDR1 is SGHVS while CDR2 is FQNEAQ. CDR3 length: 12 amino acids, cysteine to phenylalanine. The kept DNA is CDR3 alone, 36 bases in frame from the first base. V gives up 5 bases and J gives up 6 bases, and the segment between their germline ends measures 10 bases. About this clonotype: Its target antigen remains unknown. Per-base qualities were not stored, and no clone one base away is much larger.

General conclusions and limits of the study: The ex vivo response was dominated by HLA-C-restricted CMV-specific TCR beta clonotypes, and the single most frequent clonotype in two of eight donors was supplied by these HLA-C-restricted clonotypes. Cumulative frequency of public TCR beta family members discriminated carriers of CMV infection plus the relevant HLA type in this cohort and an independent approximately 350-donor cohort.

The intended sense of this specimen's treatment or condition label: in vitro stimulation with specific CMV peptide epitopes to enrich CMV-specific T cells. The chain couples TRBV7-8 to TRBJ1-2; there is no confident call for the D gene. The source was cultured CD8+ T cells from PBMCs, collected from culture after CMV antigen stimulation. The sequence came from a human donor in good health (CMV status not recorded). Some clones in this sample may be carry-over from other donors' samples. The DNA sequence reads TGTGCCAGCAGCCCGGGGTCCGATGGCTACACCTTC. It codes for CASSPGSDGYTF.